Following are 19 T cell receptor beta chains from one sample sequenced in a study of blood T cells in healthy people across ages. The second PCR ran about 6 to 12 cycles with a sample-barcoded 5' primer and J-beta primers. TCRdb re-called the 5' RACE reads with MiXCR, one entry per CDR3 protein. The table shows around 1,800,000 distinct CDR3 sequences, with 30% to 40% occurring only once. The specimen sequenced was blood. The receptors stem from a human donor in good health.

The chain employs TRBV20-1 and TRBJ2-3, with 7 bases fitting TRBD2. The V and J ends lost 6 bases and 1 base, in that order; junction bases with no gene match: 13. Per the germline V gene, CDR1 is DFQATT and CDR2 is SNEGSKA (reference sequence). The CDR3 consists of 16 residues. The CDR3 DNA follows: TGCAGTGCCGACCCCGGCCGACTAGCCGGCACAGATACGCAGTATTTT. It codes for CSADPGRLAGTDTQYF.

This clonotype was observed a handful of times. This chain uses TRBV20-1 with TRBJ2-7; TRBD1 aligns across 9 bases. J gave up 4 bases and V 5 bases, and 6 bases lay outside the gene matches. Germline V gene sequence: CDR1 DFQATT, CDR2 SNEGSKA (reference sequence). The CDR3 runs 13 residues. CDR3 residues: CSAWTGAMYEQYF. CDR3 nucleotide sequence: TGCAGTGCTTGGACAGGGGCGATGTACGAGCAGTACTTC.

The chain joins TRBV12-5 to TRBJ1-6; D is undetermined. The CDR3 consists of 14 residues. V shed 5 bases and J shed 5 bases, with 10 bases lying between them. Germline CDR1 is LGHNT and CDR2 is FRNRAP. This CDR3 is CASGPDGDNSPLHF. CDR3 in DNA: TGTGCTAGTGGTCCGGACGGAGATAATTCACCCCTCCACTTT.

This clonotype has only a few counts. V usage is TRBV27 and J usage is TRBJ2-7; 8 bases match TRBD1. CDR3 length equals 17 residues. J lost 3 bases, V lost 5 bases, and 15 bases had no gene match. Germline V CDR1 and CDR2: MNHEY, SMNVEV (reference sequence). CDR3 protein: CASSPLHTTGAVYEQYF. The CDR3 bases are TGTGCCAGCAGTCCACTACATACGACAGGGGCGGTCTACGAGCAGTACTTC.

The gene calls are TRBV4-3 and TRBJ2-1; 10 nucleotides line up with TRBD2. Germline trimming cut 0 bases from V and 9 bases from J; bases unmatched to any gene: 11. Germline values: CDR1 LGHNA, CDR2 YSLEER. The CDR3 contains 17 residues. CDR3 residues: CASSQDLVSGGGSEQFF. CDR3 bases: TGCGCCAGCAGCCAAGATTTAGTGAGCGGGGGGGGGAGTGAGCAGTTCTTC.

The chain couples TRBV5-1 to TRBJ1-6, with TRBD1 matching over 7 bases. CDR1 is SGHRS, CDR2 YFSETQ, per germline. The CDR3 spans 16 residues. V dropped 0 bases and J dropped 9; count of bases not matched to a gene: 9. The CDR3 nucleotides read TGCGCCAGCAGCTTGGGTCAGGGGGGCAACGGTTCACCCCTCCACTTT. It specifies CASSLGQGGNGSPLHF.

This clonotype has just a few counts. The V and J genes are TRBV7-2 and TRBJ2-3, with a possible D match to TRBD1 (7 bases). Per the germline V gene, CDR1 is SGHTA and CDR2 is FQGNSA. This CDR3 region has 15 residues. With 0 bases removed from V and 6 bases from J, the gap between germline ends came to 13 bases. CDR3 DNA: TGTGCCAGCAGCTTAGCAACAGGGGAGGTGGATACGCAGTATTTT. Its translation: CASSLATGEVDTQYF.

This clonotype was detected a few times. V gene TRBV28 combines with J gene TRBJ2-5; D unresolved. This CDR3 has 12 amino acids. V dropped 2 bases and J dropped 8 bases, with 9 bases sitting between them. The germline gives CDR1 MDHEN, CDR2 SYDVKM. CDR3 residues: CASSLEQSTQYF. The CDR3 region has the DNA TGTGCCAGCAGTTTAGAACAGTCAACCCAGTACTTC.

This clonotype is a singleton in its sample. The junction differs from germline at one of its ends, possibly a read error. The chain couples TRBV4-3 to TRBJ1-2, with 9 bases that match TRBD1. Germline CDR1 and CDR2: LGHNA and YSLEER. This CDR3 has 16 amino acids. The CDR3 loop reads CAGSQAWTGAYYGYTF. The CDR3 DNA reads as TGCGCCGGCAGCCAAGCCTGGACAGGGGCGTATTATGGCTACACCTTC.

V usage is TRBV7-9 and J usage is TRBJ1-2; D might be TRBD1 (5 bases). Trimming cost V 1 base and J 5 bases, with 20 bases left between them. This CDR3 is built from 17 residues. Germline assignment: CDR1 SEHNR and CDR2 FQNEAQ (reference sequence). CDR3 nucleotide sequence: TGTGCCAGCAGCTTAGACGGGATAGCCGGGGACGGGTATGGCTACACCTTC. This translates into CASSLDGIAGDGYGYTF.

The table lists this clonotype with a count of one. V usage is TRBV7-6 and J usage is TRBJ1-1; no clear D. V shed 1 base and J shed 7 bases, with 19 bases lying between them. The CDR3 runs 16 residues. Germline V lookup: CDR1 SGHVS, CDR2 FNYEAQ. The DNA of the CDR3 is TGTGCCAGCAGCTTAGGAGGATGGGCCGCAAATTTTGAAGCTTTCTTT. Translating it yields CASSLGGWAANFEAFF.

This clonotype was seen more than once but under ten times. V usage is TRBV12-3 or TRBV12-4 and J usage is TRBJ2-5; the D gene is possibly TRBD1 (6 bases). Trimming pared 6 bases from V and 3 bases from J, leaving 11 bases between. The CDR3 is 13 residues long. CDR3 sequence reads: CASRWTDEETQYF. CDR3 DNA: TGTGCCAGCAGGTGGACAGACGAAGAGACCCAGTACTTC.

The V call is TRBV20-1, the J call TRBJ2-5; D is ambiguous. Germline V CDR1 and CDR2: DFQATT, SNEGSKA (reference sequence). V was pared by 4 bases and J by 3 bases, with 15 bases between. The CDR3 runs to 14 residues. CDR3 sequence: CSATHVDIKETQYF. The CDR3 DNA follows: TGCAGTGCTACCCACGTTGACATCAAAGAGACCCAGTACTTC.

The V gene is TRBV5-1, the J gene TRBJ1-1; D unclear. Germline CDR1 and CDR2: SGHRS and YFSETQ. This CDR3 contains 14 residues. V shed 0 bases and J shed 10 bases, with 16 bases lying between them. CDR3 nucleotide sequence: TGCGCCAGCAGCTTGGAATCTGCGACAAGACGAGCTTTCTTT. This sequence encodes CASSLESATRRAFF.

The gene calls are TRBV28 and TRBJ2-3, with D possibly being TRBD1 (5 bases). Germline V gene data show CDR1 as MDHEN and CDR2 as SYDVKM. This CDR3 contains 16 residues. V lost 6 bases to trimming and J lost 2 bases, with 18 bases between them. This chain's CDR3 is CASRPRPGRATDTQYF. The CDR3 nucleotides are TGTGCCAGCAGGCCCCGGCCGGGCAGGGCCACAGATACGCAGTATTTT.

The J gene is TRBJ1-1, the V gene TRBV29-1; D not resolved. Germline V gene sequence: CDR1 SQVTM, CDR2 ANQGSEA. The CDR3 is 18 residues long. V lost 0 bases and J 1 base, leaving 21 bases between the germline ends. The CDR3 loop is CSVEEFQDHTAGNTEAFF. The CDR3 region has the DNA TGCAGCGTTGAAGAGTTCCAAGATCATACGGCGGGGAACACTGAAGCTTTCTTT.

The rearrangement joins TRBV29-1 to TRBJ1-1; tentatively, D is TRBD1 (5 bases). The germline V gene encodes CDR1 SQVTM and CDR2 ANQGSEA. The CDR3 sequence is 13 residues long. Here the CDR3 reads CGTRLGGDTEAFF. The CDR3 nucleotides read TGCGGCACCCGCTTGGGGGGGGACACTGAAGCTTTCTTT.

The rearrangement links TRBV5-1 to TRBJ2-3, with D perhaps matching TRBD2 (5 bases). Trimming stripped 6 bases from V and 4 bases from J, with 9 bases between. Per germline, CDR1 SGHRS and CDR2 YFSETQ. The CDR3 has 12 residues. The CDR3 reads CASMMEADTQYF. The CDR3 region has the DNA TGCGCCAGCATGATGGAGGCAGATACGCAGTATTTT.

The chain is built from TRBV4-3 and TRBJ1-2, with D uncertain. Trimming removed 4 bases at V and 7 bases at J, with 13 bases between. The length of the CDR3 is 13 residues. Germline V gives CDR1 LGHNA, CDR2 YSLEER. For the CDR3, the DNA is TGCGCCAGCAGCCTTGAGATGGGCAGTGGCTACACCTTC. Its protein is CASSLEMGSGYTF.